The next 8 T cell receptor beta chains were all read from a single sample in a study of response to subunit inactivated influenza vaccine. One entry per CDR3 protein results from TCRdb running MiXCR on the RT-PCR reads. The table records 300,000 to 350,000 distinct CDR3 sequences, about a fifth of them present only once. The specimen comprised PBMCs from blood, sampled approximately 20 months after vaccination. These receptor sequences come from a man between 50 and 75 years old who received an inactivated influenza vaccine.

This clonotype was observed a few times. This rearrangement joins TRBV9 to TRBJ2-7; D might be TRBD2 (5 bases). CDR1 is SGDLS and CDR2 is YYNGEE in the germline V gene. V lost 0 bases to trimming and J lost 6 bases, with 10 bases between them. This CDR3 comprises 13 residues. CDR3 residues: CASSVGELGEQYF. The DNA for the CDR3 is TGTGCCAGCAGCGTAGGGGAGCTCGGCGAGCAGTACTTC. The full variable domain, rest sourced from reference TRBV9 and TRBJ2-7, is DSGVTQTPKHLITATGQRVTLRCSPRSGDLSVYWYQQSLDQGLQFLIQYYNGEERAKGNILERFSAQQFPDLHSELNLSSLELGDSALYFCASSVGELGEQYFGPGTRLTVT.

This clonotype was counted a few times. The V and J genes are TRBV6-1 and TRBJ2-2; tentative D call: TRBD1 (7 bases). CDR1 MNHNS and CDR2 SASEGT come from the germline V gene. The CDR3 is 14 residues long. V was trimmed by 4 bases and J by 5 bases, leaving 11 bases between them. CDR3 nucleotide sequence: TGTGCCAGCAGTGCCCAGGGGGGAACCGGGGAGCTGTTTTTT. This sequence encodes CASSAQGGTGELFF.

This clonotype was seen just once. The rearrangement uses TRBV5-6 and TRBJ1-6, with 9 bases identical to TRBD1. The CDR3 length is 17 residues. V lost 1 base, J lost 5 bases, and 7 bases stayed unmatched. Germline CDR1 and CDR2: SGHDT and YYEEEE. The CDR3 DNA reads TGTGCCAGCAGCTTGTTTGGGCGACAGGGGGATAATTCACCCCTCCACTTT. It encodes CASSLFGRQGDNSPLHF.

The chain couples TRBV3-1 to TRBJ2-2; 13 nucleotides agree with TRBD2. This CDR3 is built from 18 residues. Per germline, CDR1 LGHDT and CDR2 YNNKEL (reference sequence). V shed 4 bases, J shed 2 bases, and the junction held 7 bases outside the gene matches. The DNA for the CDR3 is TGTGCCAGCAGCCCCCCGACTAGCGGGAGGTCAAACACCGGGGAGCTGTTTTTT. This sequence encodes CASSPPTSGRSNTGELFF. Combining the CDR3 with reference TRBV3-1 and TRBJ2-2 gives the whole variable domain DTAVSQTPKYLVTQMGNDKSIKCEQNLGHDTMYWYKQDSKKFLKIMFSYNNKELIINETVPNRFSPKSPDKAHLNLHINSLELGDSAVYFCASSPPTSGRSNTGELFFGEGSRLTVL.

This clonotype was counted only a few times. This chain uses TRBV5-1 with TRBJ1-1; 9 positions match TRBD1. CDR1 SGHRS and CDR2 YFSETQ come from the germline V gene. This CDR3 contains 17 residues. Trimming cost V 1 base and J 4 bases; bases outside gene matches: 11. CDR3 in amino acids: CASSLLLPDRGSTEAFF. The CDR3 DNA sequence: TGCGCCAGCAGCTTGCTTCTACCGGACAGGGGATCCACTGAAGCTTTCTTT. Drawing the rest from reference TRBV5-1 and TRBJ1-1, the complete variable domain is KAGVTQTPRYLIKTRGQQVTLSCSPISGHRSVSWYQQTPGQGLQFLFEYFSETQRNKGNFPGRFSGRQFSNSRSEMNVSTLELGDSALYLCASSLLLPDRGSTEAFFGQGTRLTVV.

This clonotype was counted a few times. The V gene is TRBV30, the J gene TRBJ1-4; 9 nucleotides line up with TRBD1. J was trimmed by 10 bases and V by 3 bases; bases with no gene match: 6. Germline V lookup: CDR1 GTSNPN, CDR2 SVGIG (reference sequence). This CDR3 comprises 13 residues. The CDR3 protein is CAWRPGQGGKLFF. For the CDR3, the DNA is TGTGCCTGGAGACCGGGACAGGGTGGAAAACTGTTTTTT.

This clonotype was seen repeatedly, ten times or more. This sequence joins TRBV7-2 and TRBJ1-6; D is undetermined. In germline, CDR1 is SGHTA, CDR2 FQGNSA. The CDR3 totals 13 residues. Trimming took 2 bases from V and 9 from J, leaving 8 bases between them. CDR3 region: CASSLMRGSPLHF. The CDR3 coding sequence is TGTGCCAGCAGCTTAATGCGGGGTTCACCCCTCCACTTT.

The chain is built from TRBV28 and TRBJ1-2; maybe TRBD1 (6 bases). Germline V gene data show CDR1 as MDHEN and CDR2 as SYDVKM. Deletions cut 5 bases from V and 4 bases from J, with 20 bases between. CDR3 length: 16 amino acids. The CDR3 region is CASSATGVGQIYGYTF. As DNA, the CDR3 is TGTGCCAGCAGTGCCACGGGGGTCGGACAGATCTATGGCTACACCTTC.